This entry concerns a single T cell receptor beta chain. This sample was taken from a study of blood T cell repertoires in COVID-19. In the study overall: Acute-phase and convalescent COVID-19 samples originated in the United States, Italy and Spain. PBMCs, B-cell-depleted T cells, or T cells provided the cDNA or gDNA that made up the material.

Only in-frame clones appear in the TCRdb table, and some are missing; sequencing was by immunoSEQ multiplex PCR. The table lists under 75,000 clones, just under 80% of them singletons. The specimen was peripheral blood. This clonotype originated in a woman in her fifties or sixties with acute or convalescent COVID-19.

CDR3: CASGQGYEQYF. The DNA for the CDR3 is TGTGCCAGTGGACAGGGCTACGAGCAGTACTTC. The chain has TRBV19 and TRBJ2-7; 8 bases align to TRBD1. J lost 3 bases, V lost 8 bases, and 0 bases had no gene match. This CDR3 has 11 residues. Germline CDR1 LNHDA, CDR2 SQIVND (reference sequence).